This T cell receptor beta chain was found in a study of T cell responses to AZD1222 COVID-19 vaccine. Broader study findings: Once two AZD1222 doses were given, Spike-specific TCR breadth and depth went up. The number of AZD1222 recipients seropositive at baseline was only six. Of spike-specific TCRs, nearly half reportedly target regions left unmutated in variants.

As concerns this clone: Its specificity is unknown.

TCRdb keeps only in-frame clones here, not all; method: immunoSEQ multiplex PCR. The table lists about 160,000 clones, 88% of them singletons, with 4% to 5.5% in the top ten. The receptor was isolated from an adult who received the AZD1222 COVID-19 vaccine. The input for sequencing was peripheral blood, taken 28 days after the second AZD1222 dose.

CDR3 bases: TGTGCCAGCAGCTTGGCGACAGGGACTGATTCACCCCTCCACTTT. This sequence encodes CASSLATGTDSPLHF. The chain employs TRBV11-2 and TRBJ1-6; TRBD1 agrees at 7 bases. There are 15 residues in the CDR3. V gave up 3 bases and J gave up 8 bases; unmatched junction bases: 7. The germline V gene encodes CDR1 SGHAT and CDR2 FQNNGV.